This T cell receptor beta chain was obtained from a study of CD8 T cells in ankylosing spondylitis. General study findings and limits: Apparently characteristic of ankylosing spondylitis blood was a TCR beta motif (about eight highly homologous variants). From matched ankylosing spondylitis synovial fluid, disease-linked clones were reportedly recovered at significantly enriched levels. Past research had described some motif variants in reactive arthritis synovial fluid and blood.

This clonotype occurred a few times. Its antigen remains unidentified. Making the TCR beta libraries involved quantitative 5'-RACE with molecular barcodes. TCRdb re-called the 5' RACE reads with MiXCR, one entry per CDR3 protein. The sample yields 270,000 or so distinct CDR3 sequences, about 20% seen once. Germline V gene lookup returns CDR1 MNHNS and CDR2 SASEGT. The length of the CDR3 is 16 residues. V trimming: 5 bases; J trimming: 8 bases; junction bases outside the gene matches: 12. This receptor was identified in a male donor with ankylosing spondylitis or in good health (not recorded which). The chain carries TRBV6-1 and TRBJ2-1, with TRBD1 matching over 10 bases. Input material: blood, either unsorted or a sorted T cell fraction (not recorded which). CDR3: CASSPPGTGVAHEQFF. CDR3 coding DNA: TGTGCCAGCAGTCCTCCCGGGACAGGGGTTGCGCATGAGCAGTTCTTC.